The clone carrying this T cell receptor (beta chain) was seen more than once but under ten times. The V gene's germline CDR1 is MNHGY and CDR2 SAAAGT. The CDR3 runs 18 residues. V shed 6 bases, J shed 2 bases, and the junction held 13 bases outside the gene matches. Treatment described: preoperative locoregional IRX-2 cytokine immunotherapy. Samples came from a phase Ib trial of preoperative locoregional IRX-2 cytokine immunotherapy. The source of the sample is a study of preoperative IRX-2 immunotherapy in early breast cancer. The table came from immunoSEQ multiplex PCR; TCRdb's copy has only in-frame clones and leaves some out. The sample has 30,000 to 45,000 clones, 82% seen once; the top ten hold 1.5%.

The sequence came from a human donor with breast cancer. The sample consisted of lymph node tissue, taken after IRX-2 immunotherapy. The V and J genes are TRBV6-8 and TRBJ1-5; 10 bases are shared with TRBD1. This chain's CDR3 is CASSSGTGATGGNQPQHF. DNA of the CDR3: TGTGCCAGCAGCTCCGGGACAGGGGCCACCGGCGGCAATCAGCCCCAGCATTTT.